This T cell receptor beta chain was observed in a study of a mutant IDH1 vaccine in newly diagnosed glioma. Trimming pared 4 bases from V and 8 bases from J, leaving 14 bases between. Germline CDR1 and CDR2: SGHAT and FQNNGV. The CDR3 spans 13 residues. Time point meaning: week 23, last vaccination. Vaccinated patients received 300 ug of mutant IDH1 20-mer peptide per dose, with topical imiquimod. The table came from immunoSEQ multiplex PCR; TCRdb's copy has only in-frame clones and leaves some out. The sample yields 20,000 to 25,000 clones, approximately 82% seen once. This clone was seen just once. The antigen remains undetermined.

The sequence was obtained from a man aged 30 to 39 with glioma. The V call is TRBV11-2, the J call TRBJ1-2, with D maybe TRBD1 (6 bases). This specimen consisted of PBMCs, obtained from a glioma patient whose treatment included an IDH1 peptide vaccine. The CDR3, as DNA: TGTGCCAGCAGCTCAGGGGACGTGTGGGGCTACACCTTC. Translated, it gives CASSSGDVWGYTF.